The present entry profiles one T cell receptor (beta chain) with its context. Its target is not known. V trimming: 8 bases; J trimming: 0 bases; junction bases outside the gene matches: 16. Per germline, CDR1 PRHDT and CDR2 FYEKMQ (reference sequence). The CDR3 length is 20 residues. The record originates from a study of cytomegalovirus exposure and HLA in healthy donors. Study-level points and caveats: An analysis that came later showed most CMV-associated TCR beta chains appearing HLA-restricted. While the bulk of TCR sequences proved rare, some public TCRs turned up in many donors.

With 60 Vbeta and 13 Jbeta primers, the PCR was carried out. Using immunoSEQ multiplex PCR, the repertoire was profiled, and TCRdb retains in-frame clones only, with some absent. The repertoire holds tens of thousands of clones, with 77% as singletons. Although they were nominally healthy when sampled, donors likely had unrecorded immune exposures. Sequencing was performed on PBMCs. This sequence originates from a man aged 45-60 years in good health and CMV-seropositive. The chain uses TRBV13 and TRBJ2-1; 13 positions match TRBD2. CDR3 residues: CASSLQGRLAGGNSYNEQFF. The CDR3 nucleotides are TGTGCCAGCTCACTTCAAGGCAGACTAGCGGGAGGAAACTCCTACAATGAGCAGTTCTTC.